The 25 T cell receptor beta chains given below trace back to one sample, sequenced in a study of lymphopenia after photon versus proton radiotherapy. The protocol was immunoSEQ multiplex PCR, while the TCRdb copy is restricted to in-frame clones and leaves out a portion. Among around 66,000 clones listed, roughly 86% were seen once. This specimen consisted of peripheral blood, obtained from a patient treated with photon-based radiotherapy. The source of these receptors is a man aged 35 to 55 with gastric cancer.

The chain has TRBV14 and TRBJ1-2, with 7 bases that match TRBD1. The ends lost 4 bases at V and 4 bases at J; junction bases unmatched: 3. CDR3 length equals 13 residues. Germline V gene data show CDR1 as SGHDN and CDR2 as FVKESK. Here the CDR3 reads CASSPDRFYGYTF. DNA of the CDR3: TGTGCCAGCAGCCCGGACAGGTTCTATGGCTACACCTTC.

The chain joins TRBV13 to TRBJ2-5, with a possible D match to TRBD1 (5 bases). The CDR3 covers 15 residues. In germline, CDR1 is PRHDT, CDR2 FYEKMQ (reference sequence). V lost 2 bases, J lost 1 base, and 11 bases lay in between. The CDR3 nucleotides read TGTGCCAGCAGCTTATCCCAGGGATTCCAAGAGACCCAGTACTTC. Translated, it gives CASSLSQGFQETQYF.

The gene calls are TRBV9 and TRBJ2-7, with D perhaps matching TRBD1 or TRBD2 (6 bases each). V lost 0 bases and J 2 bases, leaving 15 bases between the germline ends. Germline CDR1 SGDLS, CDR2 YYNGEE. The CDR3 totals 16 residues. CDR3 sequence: CASSVEPDGGPYEQYF. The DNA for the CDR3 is TGTGCCAGCAGCGTAGAGCCTGATGGGGGGCCCTACGAGCAGTACTTC.

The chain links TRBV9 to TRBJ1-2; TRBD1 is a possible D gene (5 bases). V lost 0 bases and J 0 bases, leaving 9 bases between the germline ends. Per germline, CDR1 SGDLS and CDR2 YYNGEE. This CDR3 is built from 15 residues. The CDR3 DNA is TGTGCCAGCAGCGTAGCGACAGCACCTAACTATGGCTACACCTTC. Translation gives CASSVATAPNYGYTF. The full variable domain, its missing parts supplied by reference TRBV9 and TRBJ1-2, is DSGVTQTPKHLITATGQRVTLRCSPRSGDLSVYWYQQSLDQGLQFLIQYYNGEERAKGNILERFSAQQFPDLHSELNLSSLELGDSALYFCASSVATAPNYGYTFGSGTRLTVV.

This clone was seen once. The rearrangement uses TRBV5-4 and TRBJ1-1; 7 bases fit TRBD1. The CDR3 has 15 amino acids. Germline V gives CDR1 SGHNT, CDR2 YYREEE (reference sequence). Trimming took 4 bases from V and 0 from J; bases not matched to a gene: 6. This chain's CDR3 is CASSPGGQLNTEAFF. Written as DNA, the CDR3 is TGTGCCAGCAGCCCGGGGGGACAGTTGAACACTGAAGCTTTCTTT. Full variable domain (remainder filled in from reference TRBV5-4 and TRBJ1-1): ETGVTQSPTHLIKTRGQQVTLRCSSQSGHNTVSWYQQALGQGPQFIFQYYREEENGRGNFPPRFSGLQFPNYSSELNVNALELDDSALYLCASSPGGQLNTEAFFGQGTRLTVV.

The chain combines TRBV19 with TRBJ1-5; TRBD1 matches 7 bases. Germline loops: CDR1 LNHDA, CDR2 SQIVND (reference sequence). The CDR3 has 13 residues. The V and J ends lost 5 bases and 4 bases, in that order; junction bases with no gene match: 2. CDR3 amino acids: CASSGTANQPQHF. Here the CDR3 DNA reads TGTGCCAGTAGTGGGACAGCGAATCAGCCCCAGCATTTT.

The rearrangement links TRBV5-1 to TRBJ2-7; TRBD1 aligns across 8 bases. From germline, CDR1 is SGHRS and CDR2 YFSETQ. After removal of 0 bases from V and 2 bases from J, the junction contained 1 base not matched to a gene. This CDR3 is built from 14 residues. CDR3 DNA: TGCGCCAGCAGCTTGGTGACAGGGGCCTACGAGCAGTACTTC. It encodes CASSLVTGAYEQYF.

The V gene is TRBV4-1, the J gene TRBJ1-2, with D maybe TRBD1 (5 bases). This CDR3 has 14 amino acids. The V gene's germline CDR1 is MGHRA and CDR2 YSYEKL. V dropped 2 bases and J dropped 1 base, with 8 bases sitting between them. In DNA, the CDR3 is TGCGCCAGCAGCCAATTGGGGCGTAACTATGGCTACACCTTC. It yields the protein CASSQLGRNYGYTF.

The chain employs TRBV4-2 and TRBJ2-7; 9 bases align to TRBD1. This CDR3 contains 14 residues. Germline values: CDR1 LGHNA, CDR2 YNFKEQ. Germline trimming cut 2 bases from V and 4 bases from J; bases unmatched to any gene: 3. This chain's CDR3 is CASSQQQGAYEQYF. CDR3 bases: TGTGCCAGCAGCCAACAACAGGGGGCGTACGAGCAGTACTTC.

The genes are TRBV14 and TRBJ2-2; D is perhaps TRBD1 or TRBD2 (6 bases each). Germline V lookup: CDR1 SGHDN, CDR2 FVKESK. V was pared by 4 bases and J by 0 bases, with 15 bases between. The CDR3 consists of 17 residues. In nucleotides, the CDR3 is TGTGCCAGCAGCCGCTTCGGGGGCGCCGCGAACACCGGGGAGCTGTTTTTT. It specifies CASSRFGGAANTGELFF.

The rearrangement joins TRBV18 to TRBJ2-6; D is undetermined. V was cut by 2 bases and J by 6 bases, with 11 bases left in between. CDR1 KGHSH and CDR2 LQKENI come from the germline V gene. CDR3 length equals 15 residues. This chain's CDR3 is CASSPNPLAANVLTF. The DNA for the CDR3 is TGTGCCAGCTCACCAAATCCTCTGGCGGCCAACGTCCTGACTTTC.

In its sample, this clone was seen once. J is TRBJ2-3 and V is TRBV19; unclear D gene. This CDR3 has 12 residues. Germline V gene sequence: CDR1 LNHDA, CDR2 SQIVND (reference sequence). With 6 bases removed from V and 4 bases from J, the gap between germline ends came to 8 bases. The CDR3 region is CASSSSADTQYF. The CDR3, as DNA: TGTGCCAGTAGCAGCAGTGCAGATACGCAGTATTTT. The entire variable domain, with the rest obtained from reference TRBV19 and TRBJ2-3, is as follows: DGGITQSPKYLFRKEGQNVTLSCEQNLNHDAMYWYRQDPGQGLRLIYYSQIVNDFQKGDIAEGYSVSREKKESFPLTVTSAQKNPTAFYLCASSSSADTQYFGPGTRLTVL.

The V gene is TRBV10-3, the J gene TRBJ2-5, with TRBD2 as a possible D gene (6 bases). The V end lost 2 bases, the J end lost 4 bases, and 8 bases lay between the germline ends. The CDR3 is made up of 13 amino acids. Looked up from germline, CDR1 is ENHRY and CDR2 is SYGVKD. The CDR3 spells CAISERDLETQYF. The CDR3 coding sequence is TGTGCCATCAGTGAGAGGGACTTAGAGACCCAGTACTTC.

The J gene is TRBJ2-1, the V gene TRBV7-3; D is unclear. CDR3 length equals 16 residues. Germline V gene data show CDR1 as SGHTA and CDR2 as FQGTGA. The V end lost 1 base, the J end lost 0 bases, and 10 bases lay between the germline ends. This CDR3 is CASSLNRAGSYNEQFF. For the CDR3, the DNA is TGTGCCAGCAGCTTAAATCGGGCAGGCTCCTACAATGAGCAGTTCTTC.

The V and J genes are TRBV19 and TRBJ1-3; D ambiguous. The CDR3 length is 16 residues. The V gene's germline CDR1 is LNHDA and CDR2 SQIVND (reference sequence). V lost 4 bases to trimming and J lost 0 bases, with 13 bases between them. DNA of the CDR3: TGTGCCAGTAGTACCCTGCATAAGGCCTCTGGAAACACCATATATTTT. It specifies CASSTLHKASGNTIYF.

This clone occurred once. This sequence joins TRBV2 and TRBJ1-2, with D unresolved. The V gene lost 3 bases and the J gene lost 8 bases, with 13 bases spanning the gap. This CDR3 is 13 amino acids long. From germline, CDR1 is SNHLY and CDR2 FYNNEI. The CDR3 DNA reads TGTGCCAGCAGTGAGGGCCTCTTGAGGGGCTACACCTTC. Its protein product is CASSEGLLRGYTF. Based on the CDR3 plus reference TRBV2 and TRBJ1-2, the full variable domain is EPEVTQTPSHQVTQMGQEVILRCVPISNHLYFYWYRQILGQKVEFLVSFYNNEISEKSEIFDDQFSVERPDGSNFTLKIRSTKLEDSAMYFCASSEGLLRGYTFGSGTRLTVV.

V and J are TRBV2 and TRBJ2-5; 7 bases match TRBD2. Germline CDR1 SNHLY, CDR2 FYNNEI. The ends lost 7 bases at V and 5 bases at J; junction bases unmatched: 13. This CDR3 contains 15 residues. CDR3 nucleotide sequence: TGTGCCAGCACCAAATGGGGGGGAAGAGAGGAGACCCAGTACTTC. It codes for CASTKWGGREETQYF.

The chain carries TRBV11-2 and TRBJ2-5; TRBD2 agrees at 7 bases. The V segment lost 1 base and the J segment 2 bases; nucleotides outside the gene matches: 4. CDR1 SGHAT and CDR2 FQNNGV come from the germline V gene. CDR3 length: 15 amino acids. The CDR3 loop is CASSLGGTTQETQYF. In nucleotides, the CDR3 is TGTGCCAGCAGCTTAGGGGGGACTACACAAGAGACCCAGTACTTC. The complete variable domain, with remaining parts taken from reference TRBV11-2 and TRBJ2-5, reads EAGVAQSPRYKIIEKRQSVAFWCNPISGHATLYWYQQILGQGPKLLIQFQNNGVVDDSQLPKDRFSAERLKGVDSTLKIQPAKLEDSAVYLCASSLGGTTQETQYFGPGTRLLVL.

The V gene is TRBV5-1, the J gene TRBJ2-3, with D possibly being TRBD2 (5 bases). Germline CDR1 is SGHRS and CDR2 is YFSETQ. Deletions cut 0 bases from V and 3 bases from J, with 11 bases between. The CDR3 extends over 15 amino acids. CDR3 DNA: TGCGCCAGCAGCTTGGAGGGAGTTGAAACAGATACGCAGTATTTT. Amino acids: CASSLEGVETDTQYF.

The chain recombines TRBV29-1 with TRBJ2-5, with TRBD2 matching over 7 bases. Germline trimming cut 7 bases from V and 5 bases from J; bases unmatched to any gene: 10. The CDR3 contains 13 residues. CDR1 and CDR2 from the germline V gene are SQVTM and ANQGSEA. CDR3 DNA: TGCAGCGCCGCCGTGAGGGGAGGGGAGACCCAGTACTTC. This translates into CSAAVRGGETQYF.

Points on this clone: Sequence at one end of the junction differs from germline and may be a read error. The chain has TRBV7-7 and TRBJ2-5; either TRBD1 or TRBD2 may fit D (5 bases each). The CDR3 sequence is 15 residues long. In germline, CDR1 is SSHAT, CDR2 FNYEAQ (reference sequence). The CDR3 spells CASSLAGQGGETQYF. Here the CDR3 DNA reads TGTGCTAGCAGCTTAGCCGGACAAGGAGGAGAGACCCAGTACTTC.

The CDR3 is CASSRGAQDNSPLHF. CDR3 DNA sequence: TGTGCCAGCTCACGGGGGGCGCAGGATAATTCACCCCTCCACTTT. The chain employs TRBV18 and TRBJ1-6; D might be TRBD1 (6 bases). The germline gives CDR1 KGHSH, CDR2 LQKENI. V was shortened by 4 bases and J by 5 bases, with 12 bases between the two germline ends. This CDR3 region has 15 residues.

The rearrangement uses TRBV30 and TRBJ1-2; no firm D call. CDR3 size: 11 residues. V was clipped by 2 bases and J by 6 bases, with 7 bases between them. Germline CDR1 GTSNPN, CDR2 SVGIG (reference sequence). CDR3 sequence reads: CAWSRGNGYTF. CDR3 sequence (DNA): TGTGCCTGGAGTCGTGGGAATGGCTACACCTTC.

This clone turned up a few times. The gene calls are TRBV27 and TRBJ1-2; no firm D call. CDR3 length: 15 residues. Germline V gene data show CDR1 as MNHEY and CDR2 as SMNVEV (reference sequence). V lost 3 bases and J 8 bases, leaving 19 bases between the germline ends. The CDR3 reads CASSFSATAMGGYTF. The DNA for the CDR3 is TGTGCCAGCAGTTTTTCAGCCACAGCGATGGGGGGCTACACCTTC.

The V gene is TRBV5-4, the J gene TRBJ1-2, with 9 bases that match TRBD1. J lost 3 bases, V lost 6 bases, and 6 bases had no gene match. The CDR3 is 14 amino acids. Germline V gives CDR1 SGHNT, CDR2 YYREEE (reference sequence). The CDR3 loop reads CASTDRGSDYGYTF. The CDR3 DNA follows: TGTGCCAGCACCGACAGGGGGTCAGACTATGGCTACACCTTC.